These 15 T cell receptor beta chains originate from one sample sequenced in a study of OX40 agonist ivuxolimab in advanced cancers. The table came from immunoSEQ multiplex PCR; TCRdb's copy has only in-frame clones and leaves some out. The sample holds tens of thousands of clones, about 85% seen once. Sequencing used CD4+ or CD8+ T cells sorted from blood, obtained in a trial of the OX40 agonist ivuxolimab. The source is an adult with an advanced solid tumor such as melanoma, head and neck, liver or kidney cancer.

The chain carries TRBV10-3 and TRBJ1-4, with TRBD1 matching 7 bases. CDR3 length: 16 amino acids. V was pared by 11 bases and J by 1 base, with 13 bases of the junction left unmatched. The germline V gene has CDR1 ENHRY and CDR2 SYGVKD. The CDR3 loop is CAPGASDRRTNEKLFF. The CDR3 coding sequence is TGTGCCCCCGGAGCCTCGGACAGGAGAACTAATGAAAAACTGTTTTTT.

The rearrangement joins TRBV15 to TRBJ1-4; D call uncertain. The ends were cut back, 5 bases at V and 7 bases at J, with 11 bases in the middle. The CDR3 consists of 13 residues. CDR1 is LNHNV and CDR2 is YYDKDF in the germline V gene (reference sequence). The CDR3 loop is CATSEPDLEKLFF. For the CDR3, the DNA is TGTGCCACCAGCGAGCCCGACCTTGAAAAACTGTTTTTT.

The chain is built from TRBV29-1 and TRBJ2-2; D unclear. This CDR3 spans 15 amino acids. Per germline, CDR1 SQVTM and CDR2 ANQGSEA. V was cut by 5 bases and J by 1 base, with 14 bases left in between. CDR3 coding DNA: TGCAGCGTTAAGGTTTCGGCGGAGAACACCGGGGAGCTGTTTTTT. Protein sequence: CSVKVSAENTGELFF.

The V and J genes are TRBV9 and TRBJ2-1; weak D call: TRBD1 (6 bases). Germline values: CDR1 SGDLS, CDR2 YYNGEE. V was trimmed by 0 bases and J by 8 bases, leaving 15 bases between them. The CDR3 is made up of 15 amino acids. For the CDR3, the DNA is TGTGCCAGCAGCGTAGATACAGGGATTATCGATGAGCAGTTCTTC. The encoded protein is CASSVDTGIIDEQFF.

The chain uses TRBV7-3 and TRBJ2-3; 10 bases are shared with TRBD2. This CDR3 has 17 residues. V gave up 5 bases and J gave up 6 bases; unmatched junction bases: 14. The germline gives CDR1 SGHTA, CDR2 FQGTGA. The CDR3: CASSLNPAGGRRDTQYF. CDR3 bases: TGTGCCAGCAGCCTAAACCCAGCGGGGGGGCGGAGGGATACGCAGTATTTT.

V usage is TRBV10-3 and J usage is TRBJ2-7, with no clear D. Trimming left V 5 bases short and J 7 bases short, with 9 bases between. Germline V gives CDR1 ENHRY, CDR2 SYGVKD. The CDR3 loop spans 11 amino acids. The CDR3 DNA reads as TGTGCCATCAGTACTGACGGGGAGCAGTACTTC. This sequence encodes CAISTDGEQYF.

The CDR3 coding sequence is TGTGCCAGCAGCGAAAGGACACCATATAGCAATCAGCCCCAGCATTTT. It encodes CASSERTPYSNQPQHF. This chain links TRBV7-2 with TRBJ1-5; TRBD1 might be the D (5 bases). The CDR3 totals 16 residues. Per germline, CDR1 SGHTA and CDR2 FQGNSA. Trimming left V 5 bases short and J 0 bases short, with 14 bases between.

CDR3 protein: CASSLRDTYSGNTIYF. The DNA of the CDR3 is TGTGCCAGCAGCCTCCGGGACACCTACTCTGGAAACACCATATATTTT. J is TRBJ1-3 and V is TRBV7-8, with a possible D match to TRBD1 (6 bases). Germline V CDR1 and CDR2: SGHVS, FQNEAQ. V lost 5 bases, J lost 0 bases, and 14 bases lay in between. This CDR3 contains 16 residues.

The J gene is TRBJ1-5, the V gene TRBV29-1; D is perhaps TRBD1 (5 bases). V was trimmed by 4 bases and J by 3 bases, leaving 7 bases between them. CDR3 size: 12 residues. The germline gives CDR1 SQVTM, CDR2 ANQGSEA. The CDR3 DNA sequence: TGCAGCGTTGCGGGGGACAATCAGCCCCAGCATTTT. Translation: CSVAGDNQPQHF.

The V gene is TRBV18, the J gene TRBJ2-7; perhaps TRBD2 as D (5 bases). The germline V gene has CDR1 KGHSH and CDR2 LQKENI. The V end lost 6 bases, the J end lost 4 bases, and 13 bases lay between the germline ends. The CDR3 is 13 residues long. The CDR3: CASSPGILYEQYF. The CDR3 nucleotides read TGTGCCAGCTCCCCGGGGATACTGTACGAGCAGTACTTC.

V and J are TRBV7-8 and TRBJ1-6; no definite D call. The CDR3 runs 12 residues. Germline assignment: CDR1 SGHVS and CDR2 FQNEAQ. V gave up 1 base and J gave up 5 bases, with 0 bases separating them. The CDR3 loop reads CASSLDNSPLHF. CDR3 coding DNA: TGTGCCAGCAGCTTAGATAATTCACCCCTCCACTTT.

This rearrangement joins TRBV6-5 to TRBJ1-2; D might be TRBD1 (6 bases). The germline gives CDR1 MNHEY, CDR2 SVGAGI. The CDR3 is 16 residues long. Trimming took 2 bases from V and 8 from J, leaving 21 bases between them. The DNA for the CDR3 is TGTGCCAGCAGTTACCAGTCGGGGGGCAGTTTACGGGGCTACACCTTC. Protein: CASSYQSGGSLRGYTF.

This chain uses TRBV7-6 with TRBJ2-3; D remains ambiguous. Trimming pared 7 bases from V and 0 bases from J, leaving 11 bases between. There are 14 residues in the CDR3. Germline lookup yields CDR1 SGHVS and CDR2 FNYEAQ. As DNA, the CDR3 is TGTGCCAGCACCCGAGGATCTAGCACAGATACGCAGTATTTT. Its translation: CASTRGSSTDTQYF.

This chain joins TRBV27 and TRBJ2-1; D gene unclear. CDR1 is MNHEY, CDR2 SMNVEV, per germline (reference sequence). The length of the CDR3 is 14 residues. Trimming cost V 4 bases and J 8 bases, with 15 bases left between them. CDR3 in DNA: TGTGCCAGCAGTTCATCCCTGCGGCCGCATGAGCAGTTCTTC. This gives the protein CASSSSLRPHEQFF.

The rearrangement uses TRBV4-2 and TRBJ1-2; D uncertain. The CDR3 runs to 14 residues. CDR1 and CDR2 from the germline V gene are LGHNA and YNFKEQ. Trimming stripped 0 bases from V and 7 bases from J, with 12 bases between. In DNA, the CDR3 is TGTGCCAGCAGCCAAGATGAGGGATGGCTTGGCTACACCTTC. This encodes CASSQDEGWLGYTF.